Sequencing of this T cell receptor beta chain was carried out in a study of a mutant IDH1 vaccine in newly diagnosed glioma. Here immunoSEQ multiplex PCR was the method, and the copy in TCRdb shows in-frame clones only, minus some. The data hold under 15,000 clones, with about 80% observed a single time. V lost 6 bases and J lost 8, with 17 bases in between. This CDR3 is built from 14 residues. CDR1 and CDR2 (germline): SEHNR, FQNEAQ (reference sequence). This sample's time point: week 47, end of study. In the vaccine, a single dose held 300 ug of the mutant IDH1 20-mer peptide, along with topical imiquimod. With regard to this clone: Its antigen is unknown.

The receptor's source is a woman aged 40 to 50 with glioma. The sample was PBMCs, taken from a glioma patient whose treatment included an IDH1 peptide vaccine. The chain employs TRBV7-9 and TRBJ1-3; the D gene is possibly TRBD1 (6 bases). The CDR3 region has the DNA TGTGCCAGCAGTTTTACTACAGGGAGGGACACCATATATTTT. Translation: CASSFTTGRDTIYF.